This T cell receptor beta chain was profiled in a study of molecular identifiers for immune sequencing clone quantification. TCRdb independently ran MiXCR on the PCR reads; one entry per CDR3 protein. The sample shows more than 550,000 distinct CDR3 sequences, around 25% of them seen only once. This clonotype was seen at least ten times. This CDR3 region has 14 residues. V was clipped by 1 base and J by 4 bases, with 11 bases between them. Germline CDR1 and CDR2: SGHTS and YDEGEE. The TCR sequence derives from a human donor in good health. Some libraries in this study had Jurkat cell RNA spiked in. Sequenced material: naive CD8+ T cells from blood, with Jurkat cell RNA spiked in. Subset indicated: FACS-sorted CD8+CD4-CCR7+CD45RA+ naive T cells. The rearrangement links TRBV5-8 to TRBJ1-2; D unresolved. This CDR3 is CASSLFLSLYGYTF. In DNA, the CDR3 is TGTGCCAGCAGCTTGTTTTTAAGTCTCTATGGCTACACCTTC.